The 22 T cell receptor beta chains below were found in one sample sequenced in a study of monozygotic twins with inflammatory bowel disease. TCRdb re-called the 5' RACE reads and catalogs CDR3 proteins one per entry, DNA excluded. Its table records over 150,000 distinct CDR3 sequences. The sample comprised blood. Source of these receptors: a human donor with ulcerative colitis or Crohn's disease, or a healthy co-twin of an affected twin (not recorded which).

The chain's CDR3 is CSVETLWDRGEAFF. The V and J genes are TRBV29-1 and TRBJ1-1; TCRdb proposes TRBD1, but this gene call is untestable without DNA. The germline gives CDR1 SQVTM, CDR2 ANQGSEA. The CDR3 is 14 residues long.

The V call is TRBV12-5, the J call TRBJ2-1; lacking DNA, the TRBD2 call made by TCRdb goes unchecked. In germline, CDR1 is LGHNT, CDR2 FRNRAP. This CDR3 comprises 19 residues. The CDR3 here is CASGLPGLAGGTPYNEQFF.

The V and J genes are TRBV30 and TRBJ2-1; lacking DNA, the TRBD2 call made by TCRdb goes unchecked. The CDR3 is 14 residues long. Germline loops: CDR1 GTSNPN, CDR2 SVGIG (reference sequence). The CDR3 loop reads CACFRRELANEQFF.

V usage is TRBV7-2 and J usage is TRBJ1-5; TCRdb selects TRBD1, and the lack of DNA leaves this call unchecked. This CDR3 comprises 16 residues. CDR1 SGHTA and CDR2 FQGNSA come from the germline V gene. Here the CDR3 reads CASSPTPYRGNQPQHF.

CDR3 amino acids: CALGKGPSSYNEQFF. The chain uses TRBV5-4 and TRBJ2-1; TCRdb proposes TRBD1, but this gene call is untestable without DNA. From germline, CDR1 is SGHNT and CDR2 YYREEE (reference sequence). This CDR3 is 15 amino acids long.

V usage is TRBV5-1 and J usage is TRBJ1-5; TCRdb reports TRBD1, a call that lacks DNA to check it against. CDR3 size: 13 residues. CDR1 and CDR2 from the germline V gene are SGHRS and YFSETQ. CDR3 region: CASSWTGEQPQHF.

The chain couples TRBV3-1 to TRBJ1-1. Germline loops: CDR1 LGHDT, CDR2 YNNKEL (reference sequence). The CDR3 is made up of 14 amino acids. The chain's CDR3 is CASSLAGKNTEAFF.

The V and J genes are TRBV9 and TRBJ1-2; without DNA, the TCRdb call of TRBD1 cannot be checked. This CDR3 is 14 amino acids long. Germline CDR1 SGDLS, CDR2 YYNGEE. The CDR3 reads CASSAIAGPGGYTF.

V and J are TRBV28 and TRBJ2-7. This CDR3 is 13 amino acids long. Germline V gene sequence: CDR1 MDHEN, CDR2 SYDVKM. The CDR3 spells CASSFQSSYEQYF.

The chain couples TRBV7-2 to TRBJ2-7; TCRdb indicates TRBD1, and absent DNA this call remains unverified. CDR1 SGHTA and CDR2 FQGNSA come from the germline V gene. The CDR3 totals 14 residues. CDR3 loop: CASSLGSGHYEQYF.

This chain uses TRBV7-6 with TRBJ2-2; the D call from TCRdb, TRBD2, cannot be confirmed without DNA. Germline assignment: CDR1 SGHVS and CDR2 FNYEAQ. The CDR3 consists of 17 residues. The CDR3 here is CASSLGLAVMNTGELFF.

The CDR3 sequence: CASSPGGYGYTF. The rearrangement joins TRBV6-5 to TRBJ1-2; with no DNA, the TCRdb D assignment of TRBD1 cannot be verified. Germline assignment: CDR1 MNHEY and CDR2 SVGAGI. CDR3 length: 12 residues.

The CDR3 loop reads CAWSPPNLPRDEQYF. The chain uses TRBV30 and TRBJ2-7; lacking DNA, the TRBD1 call made by TCRdb goes unchecked. CDR1 and CDR2 (germline): GTSNPN, SVGIG (reference sequence). The CDR3 extends over 15 amino acids. The entire variable domain, with the rest obtained from reference TRBV30 and TRBJ2-7, is as follows: SQTIHQWPATLVQPVGSPLSLECTVEGTSNPNLYWYRQAAGRGLQLLFYSVGIGQISSEVPQNLSASRPQDRQFILSSKKLLLSDSGFYLCAWSPPNLPRDEQYFGPGTRLTVT.

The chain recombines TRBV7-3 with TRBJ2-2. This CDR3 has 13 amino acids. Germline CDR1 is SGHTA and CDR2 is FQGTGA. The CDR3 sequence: CASSSRHTGELFF.

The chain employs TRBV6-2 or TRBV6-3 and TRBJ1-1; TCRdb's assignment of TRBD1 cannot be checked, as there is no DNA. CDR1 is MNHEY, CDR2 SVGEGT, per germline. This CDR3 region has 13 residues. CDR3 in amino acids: CASSQQDSSEAFF.

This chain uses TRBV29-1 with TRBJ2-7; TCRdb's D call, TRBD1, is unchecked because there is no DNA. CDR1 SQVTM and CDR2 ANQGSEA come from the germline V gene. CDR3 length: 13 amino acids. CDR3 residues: CSVGQEGIYEQYF.

The CDR3 sequence: CASSVNSGYEQFF. The genes are TRBV9 and TRBJ2-1; TCRdb selects TRBD2, and the lack of DNA leaves this call unchecked. Germline CDR1 is SGDLS and CDR2 is YYNGEE. This CDR3 contains 13 residues.

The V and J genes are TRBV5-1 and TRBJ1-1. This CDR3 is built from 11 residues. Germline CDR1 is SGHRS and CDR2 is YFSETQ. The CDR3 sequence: CASNGDSEAFF.

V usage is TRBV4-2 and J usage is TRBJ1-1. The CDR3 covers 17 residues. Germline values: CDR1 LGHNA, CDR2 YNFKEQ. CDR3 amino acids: CASSQATARTENTEAFF.

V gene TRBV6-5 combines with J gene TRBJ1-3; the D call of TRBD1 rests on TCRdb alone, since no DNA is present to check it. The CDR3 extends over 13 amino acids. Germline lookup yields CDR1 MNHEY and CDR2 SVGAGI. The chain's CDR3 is CASSRVSGNTIYF.

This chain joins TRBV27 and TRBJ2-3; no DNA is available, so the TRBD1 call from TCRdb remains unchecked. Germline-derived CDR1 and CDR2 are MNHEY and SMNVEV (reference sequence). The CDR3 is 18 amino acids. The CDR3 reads CASSFGTGTNPRTDTQYF.

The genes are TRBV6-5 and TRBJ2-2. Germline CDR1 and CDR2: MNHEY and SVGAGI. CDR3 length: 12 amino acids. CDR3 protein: CASAWSTGELFF.